This entry lists 26 T cell receptor beta chains sequenced from one sample in a study of T-cell memory formation after mild COVID-19. In TCRdb, the 5' RACE reads were re-called with MiXCR into one record per CDR3 protein. Among under 300,000 distinct CDR3 sequences listed, around 15% were seen once. Sequencing was done on a sample of PBMCs or a T cell subset sorted from them (not recorded which). The receptors here all came from a man younger than 35 who had mild COVID-19 (a few samples of this study predate the infection). Cell type and time point are not known.

This clonotype was seen a handful of times. This sequence joins TRBV3-1 and TRBJ1-1; D remains ambiguous. This CDR3 spans 13 amino acids. Germline CDR1 LGHDT, CDR2 YNNKEL (reference sequence). Deletions cut 4 bases from V and 8 bases from J, with 14 bases between. CDR3 bases: TGTGCCAGCAGCCTAGACGGCAGGTCCGAAGCTTTCTTT. Translation gives CASSLDGRSEAFF.

This clonotype appeared a few times. This sequence joins TRBV12-3 or TRBV12-4 and TRBJ1-1, with D unresolved. The V end was cut by 6 bases, the J end by 11 bases, with 13 bases between. The CDR3 extends over 11 amino acids. The CDR3 sequence: CASRNLTRAFF. Written as DNA, the CDR3 is TGTGCCAGCAGGAATCTTACCCGGGCTTTCTTT.

This clonotype has a handful of counts. CDR3 sequence: CASSSRRVLNTGELFF. CDR3 DNA sequence: TGTGCCAGCAGCTCGAGGCGGGTACTCAACACCGGGGAGCTGTTTTTT. V usage is TRBV7-2 and J usage is TRBJ2-2; perhaps TRBD2 as D (5 bases). This CDR3 contains 16 residues. The germline V and J ends were trimmed by 4 bases and 2 bases, with 14 bases remaining between them. Germline V gives CDR1 SGHTA, CDR2 FQGNSA.

This clonotype showed up just a few times. The CDR3 loop is CSVDVPSGELFF. The CDR3 nucleotides are TGCAGCGTTGATGTCCCCTCGGGGGAGCTGTTTTTT. J is TRBJ2-2 and V is TRBV29-1; D ambiguous. The V gene's germline CDR1 is SQVTM and CDR2 ANQGSEA. There are 12 residues in the CDR3. The V end was cut by 3 bases, the J end by 8 bases, with 10 bases between.

This chain links TRBV20-1 with TRBJ2-3; TRBD2 matches at 13 bases. Trimming cost V 6 bases and J 5 bases; bases outside gene matches: 11. CDR3 length equals 16 residues. Germline V gene lookup returns CDR1 DFQATT and CDR2 SNEGSKA (reference sequence). The DNA of the CDR3 is TGCAGTGCGCGGGCGGGGACTAGCGGGGTTCAAGATACGCAGTATTTT. Protein: CSARAGTSGVQDTQYF.

This clonotype was recorded a few times. The chain is built from TRBV2 and TRBJ2-5; TRBD2 matches at 7 bases. Germline CDR1 reads SNHLY; CDR2 reads FYNNEI. The CDR3 spans 13 residues. V gave up 8 bases and J gave up 4 bases; unmatched junction bases: 7. The CDR3 here is CASLSGARETQYF. Written as DNA, the CDR3 is TGTGCCAGCCTCAGCGGGGCGCGAGAGACCCAGTACTTC.

This clonotype was observed a few times. This chain joins TRBV6-5 and TRBJ2-1; D is ambiguous. Germline CDR1 and CDR2: MNHEY and SVGAGI. CDR3 size: 13 residues. V lost 7 bases to trimming and J lost 3 bases, with 10 bases between them. The CDR3 DNA is TGTGCCAGCACCCCCTCGGGCTACAATGAGCAGTTCTTC. Its translation: CASTPSGYNEQFF.

J is TRBJ1-4 and V is TRBV6-6; 8 bases are shared with TRBD1. Germline loops: CDR1 MNHNY, CDR2 SVGAGI (reference sequence). The V and J ends lost 3 bases and 6 bases, in that order; junction bases with no gene match: 3. The CDR3 extends over 14 amino acids. Here the CDR3 reads CASSYGTGYEKLFF. CDR3 DNA sequence: TGTGCCAGCAGTTATGGGACAGGATATGAAAAACTGTTTTTT.

The CDR3 DNA follows: TGTGCCAGCAGTTCAGGCGGGAGAGATACGCAGTATTTT. Protein sequence: CASSSGGRDTQYF. The chain uses TRBV27 and TRBJ2-3; 7 bases map to TRBD2. V gave up 4 bases and J gave up 5 bases; unmatched junction bases: 3. Germline V CDR1 and CDR2: MNHEY, SMNVEV (reference sequence). The CDR3 contains 13 residues.

The chain recombines TRBV12-3 or TRBV12-4 with TRBJ1-3; D is unresolved. V was clipped by 6 bases and J by 6 bases, with 9 bases between them. This CDR3 is 12 amino acids long. The CDR3 nucleotides read TGTGCCAGCAGGGAGGTGGCAAACACCATATATTTT. Protein: CASREVANTIYF.

This clonotype was picked up a small number of times. This chain joins TRBV5-1 and TRBJ2-1; D not resolved. The CDR3 runs to 14 residues. Germline CDR1 reads SGHRS; CDR2 reads YFSETQ. Trimming left V 0 bases short and J 4 bases short, with 8 bases between. CDR3 protein: CASSLAVPYNEQFF. CDR3 coding DNA: TGCGCCAGCAGCTTGGCGGTCCCTTACAATGAGCAGTTCTTC. The full variable domain, rest sourced from reference TRBV5-1 and TRBJ2-1, is KAGVTQTPRYLIKTRGQQVTLSCSPISGHRSVSWYQQTPGQGLQFLFEYFSETQRNKGNFPGRFSGRQFSNSRSEMNVSTLELGDSALYLCASSLAVPYNEQFFGPGTRLTVL.

This clonotype was seen more than once but under ten times. The genes are TRBV7-3 and TRBJ2-3, with no clear D. Per the germline V gene, CDR1 is SGHTA and CDR2 is FQGTGA. With 4 bases removed from V and 4 bases from J, the gap between germline ends came to 9 bases. The CDR3 covers 13 residues. CDR3 nucleotides: TGTGCCAGCAGCTCCCGGCTGGCAGATACGCAGTATTTT. Translated: CASSSRLADTQYF.

The V call is TRBV6-5, the J call TRBJ2-5; TRBD2 aligns across 7 bases. Germline CDR1 MNHEY, CDR2 SVGAGI. V lost 0 bases to trimming and J lost 2 bases; unmatched junction nucleotides: 3. CDR3 length: 15 residues. Written as DNA, the CDR3 is TGTGCCAGCAGTTACTCGCGGGGGACTCAAGAGACCCAGTACTTC. Protein: CASSYSRGTQETQYF.

This clonotype was detected ten times or more. This sequence joins TRBV27 and TRBJ2-1; 8 positions agree with TRBD1. Per germline, CDR1 MNHEY and CDR2 SMNVEV (reference sequence). The CDR3 has 15 residues. Losses at the gene ends were 3 bases for V and 3 bases for J; bases not matched to a gene: 4. The CDR3 sequence is CASSFGTGHYNEQFF. The CDR3 nucleotides read TGTGCCAGCAGTTTTGGGACAGGCCACTACAATGAGCAGTTCTTC.

This clonotype has a handful of counts. The chain is built from TRBV27 and TRBJ2-3; 12 bases map to TRBD1. Germline CDR1 is MNHEY and CDR2 is SMNVEV (reference sequence). V shed 6 bases, J shed 1 base, and the junction held 11 bases outside the gene matches. The CDR3 contains 18 residues. The CDR3 DNA reads TGTGCCAGCAGCCCTGTGGGACAGGGGGCTTATGGCACAGATACGCAGTATTTT. The encoded protein is CASSPVGQGAYGTDTQYF.

The chain recombines TRBV15 with TRBJ2-3; 7 nucleotides align to TRBD2. The CDR3 contains 16 residues. V lost 1 base to trimming and J lost 2 bases; unmatched junction nucleotides: 6. Germline CDR1 reads LNHNV; CDR2 reads YYDKDF (reference sequence). CDR3 amino acids: CATSRGGGGATDTQYF. DNA of the CDR3: TGTGCCACCAGCAGAGGAGGCGGGGGAGCCACAGATACGCAGTATTTT.

The chain is built from TRBV15 and TRBJ1-6; D unresolved. Germline-derived CDR1 and CDR2 are LNHNV and YYDKDF (reference sequence). Between the trimmed V and J ends, which lost 0 bases and 10 bases, there was a span of 7 bases. This CDR3 is built from 13 residues. The CDR3 sequence is CATSREKPSPLHF. The CDR3 DNA reads TGTGCCACCAGCAGAGAAAAGCCCTCACCCCTCCACTTT.

Only a few counts were recorded for this clonotype. The rearrangement uses TRBV28 and TRBJ1-1, with D hard to call. V was clipped by 4 bases and J by 6 bases, with 15 bases between them. Germline V gene sequence: CDR1 MDHEN, CDR2 SYDVKM. CDR3 length equals 14 residues. The CDR3 DNA is TGTGCCAGCAGTTCTGGGTGGGTGGGCTCTGAAGCTTTCTTT. Protein: CASSSGWVGSEAFF.

Ten or more counts support this clonotype. The chain links TRBV12-3 or TRBV12-4 to TRBJ2-1; 9 positions agree with TRBD2. This CDR3 region has 16 residues. J gave up 6 bases and V 7 bases, and 13 bases lay outside the gene matches. CDR3 in DNA: TGTGCCAGCACCCTAGGCGGGGGGGCGGGGGTCAATGAGCAGTTCTTC. It encodes CASTLGGGAGVNEQFF.

This clonotype was seen more than once but under ten times. The chain is built from TRBV10-3 and TRBJ2-5; D call uncertain. The V end was cut by 4 bases, the J end by 5 bases, with 8 bases between. Germline values: CDR1 ENHRY, CDR2 SYGVKD. CDR3 length equals 12 residues. The CDR3 DNA is TGTGCCATCAGTGGGCTGGGCGAGACCCAGTACTTC. It specifies CAISGLGETQYF.

This clonotype was detected only a few times. The chain combines TRBV5-1 with TRBJ2-2; D might be TRBD2 (6 bases). This CDR3 is 15 amino acids long. Germline V gene lookup returns CDR1 SGHRS and CDR2 YFSETQ. The V end was cut by 7 bases, the J end by 4 bases, with 17 bases between. CDR3 DNA sequence: TGCGCCAGCCCGGGGGAGGTGAGCGGCACCGGGGAGCTGTTTTTT. Its protein product is CASPGEVSGTGELFF.

This chain links TRBV12-5 with TRBJ2-7, with 7 bases aligning to TRBD1. Germline V gives CDR1 LGHNT, CDR2 FRNRAP. V shed 2 bases, J shed 4 bases, and the junction held 11 bases outside the gene matches. There are 16 residues in the CDR3. The CDR3 protein is CASGLPTHRGRYEQYF. The CDR3, as DNA: TGTGCTAGTGGTTTGCCAACCCACAGGGGACGGTACGAGCAGTACTTC.

The J gene is TRBJ2-1, the V gene TRBV24-1, with 7 bases aligning to TRBD2. Germline loops: CDR1 KGHDR, CDR2 SFDVKD. The CDR3 has 14 amino acids. V trimming: 3 bases; J trimming: 8 bases; junction bases outside the gene matches: 6. CDR3 bases: TGTGCCACCAGTGATACCCAGCGGGGCGATGAGCAGTTCTTC. Translated, it gives CATSDTQRGDEQFF.

This clonotype was seen only once. The chain combines TRBV11-1 with TRBJ2-1; D remains ambiguous. Germline V lookup: CDR1 SGHAT, CDR2 FQDESV (reference sequence). Trimming stripped 5 bases from V and 4 bases from J, with 6 bases between. The CDR3 is made up of 12 amino acids. The DNA of the CDR3 is TGTGCCAGCAGCCACAGATACAATGAGCAGTTCTTC. Encoded protein: CASSHRYNEQFF.

V and J are TRBV3-1 and TRBJ2-5; 9 nucleotides match TRBD2. Germline assignment: CDR1 LGHDT and CDR2 YNNKEL (reference sequence). J gave up 4 bases and V 5 bases, and 11 bases lay outside the gene matches. This CDR3 spans 16 amino acids. CDR3 sequence (DNA): TGTGCCAGCAGCTGGACGTCAGCGGGGGGAGGAGAGACCCAGTACTTC. It encodes CASSWTSAGGGETQYF.

The gene calls are TRBV20-1 and TRBJ1-1; D remains unclear. This CDR3 spans 13 amino acids. Deletions cut 5 bases from V and 1 base from J, with 11 bases between. Germline V gives CDR1 DFQATT, CDR2 SNEGSKA (reference sequence). CDR3 in amino acids: CSAGIPTNTEAFF. CDR3 DNA sequence: TGCAGTGCTGGGATTCCAACGAACACTGAAGCTTTCTTT.